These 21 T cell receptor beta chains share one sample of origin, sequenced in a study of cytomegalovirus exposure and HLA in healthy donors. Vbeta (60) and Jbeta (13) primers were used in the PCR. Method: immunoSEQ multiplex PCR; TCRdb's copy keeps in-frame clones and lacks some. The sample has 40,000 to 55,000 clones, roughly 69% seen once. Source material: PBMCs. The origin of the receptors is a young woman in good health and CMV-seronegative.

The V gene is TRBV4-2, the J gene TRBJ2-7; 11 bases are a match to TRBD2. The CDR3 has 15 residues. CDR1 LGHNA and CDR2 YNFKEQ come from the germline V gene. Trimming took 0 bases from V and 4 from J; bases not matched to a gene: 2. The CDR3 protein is CASSQEGTSGYEQYF. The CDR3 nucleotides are TGTGCCAGCAGCCAAGAAGGGACTAGCGGTTACGAGCAGTACTTC.

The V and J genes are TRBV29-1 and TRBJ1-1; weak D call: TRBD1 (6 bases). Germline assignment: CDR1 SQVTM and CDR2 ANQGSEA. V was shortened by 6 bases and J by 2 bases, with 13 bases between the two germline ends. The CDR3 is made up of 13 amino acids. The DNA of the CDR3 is TGCAGCGTCCAACAGGGAGTAAACACTGAAGCTTTCTTT. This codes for CSVQQGVNTEAFF. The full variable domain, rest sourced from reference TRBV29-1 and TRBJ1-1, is SAVISQKPSRDICQRGTSLTIQCQVDSQVTMMFWYRQQPGQSLTLIATANQGSEATYESGFVIDKFPISRPNLTFSTLTVSNMSPEDSSIYLCSVQQGVNTEAFFGQGTRLTVV.

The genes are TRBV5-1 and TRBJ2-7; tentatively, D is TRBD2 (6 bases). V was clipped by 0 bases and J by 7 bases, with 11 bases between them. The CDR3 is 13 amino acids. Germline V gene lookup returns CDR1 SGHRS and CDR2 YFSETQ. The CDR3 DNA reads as TGCGCCAGCAGCTTGGAGGGACTGGGTGAGCAGTACTTC. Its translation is CASSLEGLGEQYF.

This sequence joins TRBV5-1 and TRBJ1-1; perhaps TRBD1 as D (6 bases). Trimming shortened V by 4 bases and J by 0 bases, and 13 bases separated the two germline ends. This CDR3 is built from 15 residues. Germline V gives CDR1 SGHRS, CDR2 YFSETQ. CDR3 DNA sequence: TGCGCCAGCAGCCACGACAGGTCCATGAACACTGAAGCTTTCTTT. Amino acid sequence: CASSHDRSMNTEAFF.

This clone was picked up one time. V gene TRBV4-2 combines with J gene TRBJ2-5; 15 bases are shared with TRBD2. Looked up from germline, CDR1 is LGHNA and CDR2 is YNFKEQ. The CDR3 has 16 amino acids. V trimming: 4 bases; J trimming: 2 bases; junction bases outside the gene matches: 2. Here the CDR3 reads CASSLGTSGGQETQYF. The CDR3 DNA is TGTGCCAGCAGCCTCGGGACTAGCGGGGGGCAAGAGACCCAGTACTTC.

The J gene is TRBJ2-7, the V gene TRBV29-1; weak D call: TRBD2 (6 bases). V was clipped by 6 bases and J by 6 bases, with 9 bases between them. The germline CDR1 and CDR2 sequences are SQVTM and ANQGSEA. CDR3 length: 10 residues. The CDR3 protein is CSVAGREQYF. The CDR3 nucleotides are TGCAGCGTCGCGGGGCGCGAGCAGTACTTC.

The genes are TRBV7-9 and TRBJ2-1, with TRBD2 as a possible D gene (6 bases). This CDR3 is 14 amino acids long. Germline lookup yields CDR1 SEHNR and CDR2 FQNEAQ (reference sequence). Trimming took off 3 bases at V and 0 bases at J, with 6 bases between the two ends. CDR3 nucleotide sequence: TGTGCCAGCAGCTTCGGGAGCTCCTACAATGAGCAGTTCTTC. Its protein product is CASSFGSSYNEQFF. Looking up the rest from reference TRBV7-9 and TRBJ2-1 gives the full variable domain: DTGVSQNPRHKITKRGQNVTFRCDPISEHNRLYWYRQTLGQGPEFLTYFQNEAQLEKSRLLSDRFSAERPKGSFSTLEIQRTEQGDSAMYLCASSFGSSYNEQFFGPGTRLTVL.

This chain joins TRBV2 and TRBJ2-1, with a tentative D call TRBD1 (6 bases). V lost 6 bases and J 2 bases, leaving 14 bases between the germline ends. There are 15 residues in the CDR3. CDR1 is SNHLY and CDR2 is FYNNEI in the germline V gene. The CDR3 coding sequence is TGTGCCAGCAGCCCTAGACAGGATACCTACAATGAGCAGTTCTTC. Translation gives CASSPRQDTYNEQFF.

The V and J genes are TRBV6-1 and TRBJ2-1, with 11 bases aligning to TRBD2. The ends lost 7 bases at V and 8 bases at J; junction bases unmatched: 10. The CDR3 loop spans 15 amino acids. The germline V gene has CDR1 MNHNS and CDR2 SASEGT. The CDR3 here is CASNRLAGSQYEQFF. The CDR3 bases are TGTGCCAGCAACCGACTAGCGGGGAGCCAATATGAGCAGTTCTTC.

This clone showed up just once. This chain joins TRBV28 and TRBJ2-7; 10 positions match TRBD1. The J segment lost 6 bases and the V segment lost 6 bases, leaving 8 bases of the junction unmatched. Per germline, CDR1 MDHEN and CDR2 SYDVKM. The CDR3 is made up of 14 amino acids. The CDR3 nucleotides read TGTGCCAGCAGCTCCGGGACAGGGGCGAGCGAGCAGTACTTC. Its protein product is CASSSGTGASEQYF.

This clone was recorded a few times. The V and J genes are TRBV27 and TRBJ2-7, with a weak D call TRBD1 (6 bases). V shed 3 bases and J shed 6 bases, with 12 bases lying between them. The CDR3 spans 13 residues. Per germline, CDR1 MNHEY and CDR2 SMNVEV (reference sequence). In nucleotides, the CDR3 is TGTGCCAGCAGTTTCTTGGACAGACCCGAGCAGTACTTC. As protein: CASSFLDRPEQYF.

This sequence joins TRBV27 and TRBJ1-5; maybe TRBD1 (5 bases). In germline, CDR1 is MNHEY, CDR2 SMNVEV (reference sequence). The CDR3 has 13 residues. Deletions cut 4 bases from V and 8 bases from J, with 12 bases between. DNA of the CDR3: TGTGCCAGCAGTTCAGGGTGGAGGGAGCCCCAGCATTTT. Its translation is CASSSGWREPQHF.

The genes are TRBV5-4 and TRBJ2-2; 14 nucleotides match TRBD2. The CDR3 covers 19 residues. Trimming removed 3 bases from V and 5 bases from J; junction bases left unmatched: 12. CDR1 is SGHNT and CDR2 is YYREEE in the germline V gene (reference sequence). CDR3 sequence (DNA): TGTGCCAGCAGCTCCTACCGGGGACTAGCGGGAGTTCAAACCGGGGAGCTGTTTTTT. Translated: CASSSYRGLAGVQTGELFF.

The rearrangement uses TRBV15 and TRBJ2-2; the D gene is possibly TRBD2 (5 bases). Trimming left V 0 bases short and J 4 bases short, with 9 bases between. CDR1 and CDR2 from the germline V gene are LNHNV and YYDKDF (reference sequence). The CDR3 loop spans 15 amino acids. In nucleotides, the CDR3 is TGTGCCACCAGCAGAGATCGGAGGTCCACCGGGGAGCTGTTTTTT. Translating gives CATSRDRRSTGELFF.

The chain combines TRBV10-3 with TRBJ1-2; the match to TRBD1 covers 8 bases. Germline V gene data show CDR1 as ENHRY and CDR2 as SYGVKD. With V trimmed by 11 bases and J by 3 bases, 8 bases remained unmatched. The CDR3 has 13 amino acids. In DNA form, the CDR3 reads TGTGCCGTCGAATCGACAGGGGACTATGGCTACACCTTC. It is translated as CAVESTGDYGYTF.

The CDR3 DNA reads as TGTGCCAGCACCTCACCAGGGTCGGCCGAGCAGTACTTC. This encodes CASTSPGSAEQYF. The chain carries TRBV6-5 and TRBJ2-7; D is perhaps TRBD1 (5 bases). The CDR3 is 13 residues long. V lost 7 bases to trimming and J lost 6 bases, with 16 bases between them. Per the germline V gene, CDR1 is MNHEY and CDR2 is SVGAGI.

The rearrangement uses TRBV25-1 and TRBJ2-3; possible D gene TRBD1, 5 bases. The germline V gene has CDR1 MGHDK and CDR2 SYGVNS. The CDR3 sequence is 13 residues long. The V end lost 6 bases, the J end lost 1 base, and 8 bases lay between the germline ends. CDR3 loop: CASRETGTDTQYF. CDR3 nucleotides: TGTGCCAGCAGAGAGACAGGCACAGATACGCAGTATTTT.

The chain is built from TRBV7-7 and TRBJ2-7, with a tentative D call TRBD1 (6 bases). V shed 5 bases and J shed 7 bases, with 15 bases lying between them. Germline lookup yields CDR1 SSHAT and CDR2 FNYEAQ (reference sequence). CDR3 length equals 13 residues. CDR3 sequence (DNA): TGTGCCAGCAGCCCTACAGGGCCCGGGGAGCAGTACTTC. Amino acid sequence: CASSPTGPGEQYF.

The CDR3 is CASSPPAGTETQYF. In DNA form, the CDR3 reads TGTGCCAGCTCCCCCCCCGCAGGCACAGAGACCCAGTACTTC. J is TRBJ2-5 and V is TRBV18; D is undetermined. The CDR3 is made up of 14 amino acids. Per germline, CDR1 KGHSH and CDR2 LQKENI. Trimming removed 6 bases from V and 4 bases from J, with 15 bases in between.

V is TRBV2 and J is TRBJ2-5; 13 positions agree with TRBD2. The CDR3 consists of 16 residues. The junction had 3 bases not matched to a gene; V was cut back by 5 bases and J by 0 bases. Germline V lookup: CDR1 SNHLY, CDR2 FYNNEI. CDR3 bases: TGTGCCAGCAGTAAGGGACTAGCGGGGAACCAAGAGACCCAGTACTTC. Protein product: CASSKGLAGNQETQYF.

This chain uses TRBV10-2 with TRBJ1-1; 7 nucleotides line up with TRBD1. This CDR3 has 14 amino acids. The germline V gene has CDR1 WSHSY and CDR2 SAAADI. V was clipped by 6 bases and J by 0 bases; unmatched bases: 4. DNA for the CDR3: TGCGCCAGCAGGAACAGGGGACTGAACACTGAAGCTTTCTTT. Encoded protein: CASRNRGLNTEAFF.